A single sample is the source of the 29 T cell receptor beta chains below, sequenced in a study of T-cell memory formation after mild COVID-19. Using its own MiXCR run on the 5' RACE reads, TCRdb lists one record per CDR3 protein. The sample shows about 560,000 distinct CDR3 sequences, 17% of them seen only once. Sequencing was carried out using PBMCs or a T cell subset sorted from them (not recorded which). Source of these receptors: an adult woman who had mild COVID-19 (a few samples of this study predate the infection). Cell type and time point are not known.

This clonotype was seen ten or more times. The genes are TRBV7-6 and TRBJ2-3, with 10 nucleotides matching TRBD2. Germline assignment: CDR1 SGHVS and CDR2 FNYEAQ. The junction had 7 bases not matched to a gene; V was cut back by 4 bases and J by 3 bases. The CDR3 has 16 residues. The CDR3 spells CASSSQLAGATDTQYF. Written as DNA, the CDR3 is TGTGCCAGCAGCTCCCAGCTAGCGGGAGCTACAGATACGCAGTATTTT.

This clonotype has a handful of counts. This chain joins TRBV7-8 and TRBJ2-5; D is undetermined. The V and J ends lost 5 bases and 5 bases respectively, with 6 bases between them. This CDR3 region has 11 residues. CDR1 is SGHVS and CDR2 is FQNEAQ in the germline V gene. CDR3 protein: CASSPWETQYF. The CDR3 coding sequence is TGTGCCAGCAGCCCTTGGGAGACCCAGTACTTC.

The chain carries TRBV27 and TRBJ2-3, with D uncertain. V was clipped by 0 bases and J by 0 bases, with 16 bases between them. CDR1 and CDR2 (germline): MNHEY, SMNVEV (reference sequence). This CDR3 is built from 18 residues. CDR3 loop: CASSLSPFDLGSTDTQYF. The CDR3 DNA reads as TGTGCCAGCAGTTTATCCCCATTCGACCTGGGTAGCACAGATACGCAGTATTTT.

The genes are TRBV9 and TRBJ2-1; TRBD2 agrees at 7 bases. Losses at the gene ends were 0 bases for V and 3 bases for J; bases not matched to a gene: 6. The germline V gene has CDR1 SGDLS and CDR2 YYNGEE. This CDR3 is 16 amino acids long. Here the CDR3 DNA reads TGTGCCAGCAGCGTAGCGGGGGGTCTTATCTACAATGAGCAGTTCTTC. Amino acid sequence: CASSVAGGLIYNEQFF.

The chain employs TRBV7-2 and TRBJ2-6, with TRBD2 matching over 8 bases. This CDR3 has 19 residues. Germline values: CDR1 SGHTA, CDR2 FQGNSA. V dropped 4 bases and J dropped 0; count of bases not matched to a gene: 11. The CDR3 DNA reads as TGTGCCAGCAGCTCCCAGGGGAGCGGGGGCAGCTCTGGGGCCAACGTCCTGACTTTC. Protein: CASSSQGSGGSSGANVLTF.

This clonotype was observed a few times. The chain is built from TRBV9 and TRBJ2-2; no clear D. Trimming stripped 0 bases from V and 4 bases from J, with 16 bases between. This CDR3 is 17 amino acids long. Germline CDR1 SGDLS, CDR2 YYNGEE. The CDR3 DNA reads TGTGCCAGCAGCGTAGCCCCAGGTCCCGCATCCACCGGGGAGCTGTTTTTT. This translates into CASSVAPGPASTGELFF.

The rearrangement uses TRBV12-3 or TRBV12-4 and TRBJ1-2, with TRBD1 identical over 7 bases. The CDR3 extends over 14 amino acids. V lost 7 bases to trimming and J lost 5 bases; unmatched junction nucleotides: 10. The CDR3 sequence is CASKPLGQAYGYTF. CDR3 bases: TGTGCCAGCAAACCCCTAGGACAGGCTTATGGCTACACCTTC.

The chain employs TRBV6-2 or TRBV6-3 and TRBJ2-4, with 8 bases aligning to TRBD2. CDR1 and CDR2 from the germline V gene are MNHEY and SVGEGT. Trimming at V came to 2 bases and at J to 7 bases, leaving 13 bases not matched to a gene. CDR3 length: 17 residues. The CDR3 sequence is CASSYEGLVGRGNIQYF. CDR3 coding DNA: TGTGCCAGCAGTTACGAGGGACTAGTGGGTCGTGGCAACATTCAGTACTTC.

This clonotype was recorded a few times. The gene calls are TRBV7-9 and TRBJ2-1, with TRBD2 matching over 7 bases. The CDR3 sequence is 16 residues long. V lost 5 bases to trimming and J lost 0 bases; unmatched junction nucleotides: 7. Germline lookup yields CDR1 SEHNR and CDR2 FQNEAQ (reference sequence). CDR3 in amino acids: CASSRLGGNSYNEQFF. Here the CDR3 DNA reads TGTGCCAGCAGCCGACTCGGGGGGAACTCCTACAATGAGCAGTTCTTC.

J is TRBJ2-7 and V is TRBV5-6; D possibly corresponds to TRBD2 (6 bases). The CDR3 spans 17 residues. Germline V gene data show CDR1 as SGHDT and CDR2 as YYEEEE. V lost 0 bases and J lost 0, with 16 bases in between. The DNA for the CDR3 is TGTGCCAGCAGCTTGGATACGGCGAGGGACTCCTCCTACGAGCAGTACTTC. It yields the protein CASSLDTARDSSYEQYF. Full variable domain (outside the CDR3, taken from reference TRBV5-6 and TRBJ2-7): DAGVTQSPTHLIKTRGQQVTLRCSPKSGHDTVSWYQQALGQGPQFIFQYYEEEERQRGNFPDRFSGHQFPNYSSELNVNALLLGDSALYLCASSLDTARDSSYEQYFGPGTRLTVT.

The table lists this clonotype with a count of one. The chain couples TRBV9 to TRBJ2-7; TRBD2 matches at 7 bases. The CDR3 length is 15 residues. Per germline, CDR1 SGDLS and CDR2 YYNGEE. V trimming: 0 bases; J trimming: 2 bases; junction bases outside the gene matches: 5. CDR3 DNA sequence: TGTGCCAGCAGCGTAGGATCCCTAGCGGCCTACGAGCAGTACTTC. The encoded protein is CASSVGSLAAYEQYF.

This chain joins TRBV30 and TRBJ1-1, with 7 nucleotides matching TRBD1. The length of the CDR3 is 13 residues. With 2 bases clipped from V and 5 bases from J, the junction kept 5 bases outside the gene matches. CDR1 is GTSNPN and CDR2 is SVGIG in the germline V gene (reference sequence). The CDR3 loop is CAWSRQGKTEAFF. The CDR3 DNA is TGTGCCTGGAGTCGACAGGGAAAGACTGAAGCTTTCTTT.

A few counts support this clonotype. The chain is built from TRBV20-1 and TRBJ1-1; a possible D gene is TRBD1 (5 bases). V lost 3 bases and J 6 bases, leaving 17 bases between the germline ends. Germline V gene sequence: CDR1 DFQATT, CDR2 SNEGSKA (reference sequence). The CDR3 runs to 14 residues. CDR3 nucleotide sequence: TGCAGTGCTAGTCCCCGGGGGGGGTTGGCTGAAGCTTTCTTT. This encodes CSASPRGGLAEAFF.

In its sample, this clonotype was seen a few times. The chain combines TRBV21-1 with TRBJ1-1. TRBV21-1 is noted as a pseudogene. The CDR3 contains 14 residues. Here the CDR3 reads CAPAEGRTNTEAFF. The DNA of the CDR3 is TGTGCCCCCGCGGAGGGCAGGACGAACACTGAAGCTTTCTTT.

The chain employs TRBV6-6 and TRBJ1-3; D is perhaps TRBD1 (6 bases). This CDR3 spans 15 amino acids. The V gene lost 5 bases and the J gene lost 0 bases, with 11 bases spanning the gap. The V gene's germline CDR1 is MNHNY and CDR2 SVGAGI (reference sequence). CDR3 amino acids: CASSNRVYSGNTIYF. The CDR3 DNA sequence: TGTGCCAGCAGTAACAGGGTTTACTCTGGAAACACCATATATTTT.

This clonotype showed up many times. The CDR3 protein is CASRSLGVGETQYF. In DNA form, the CDR3 reads TGTGCCAGCAGGAGTCTGGGGGTGGGGGAGACCCAGTACTTC. V is TRBV27 and J is TRBJ2-5, with D perhaps being TRBD1 or TRBD2 (5 bases each). Between the trimmed V and J ends, which lost 6 bases and 5 bases, there was a span of 16 bases. The CDR3 is made up of 14 amino acids. Per the germline V gene, CDR1 is MNHEY and CDR2 is SMNVEV (reference sequence).

The chain joins TRBV12-3 or TRBV12-4 to TRBJ1-5; 8 bases align to TRBD1. Losses at the gene ends were 3 bases for V and 0 bases for J; bases not matched to a gene: 16. This CDR3 is 20 amino acids long. The CDR3 nucleotides are TGTGCCAGCAGTTTCAACTTGGGTCTTTCAGGGGGCCTTAGCAATCAGCCCCAGCATTTT. Protein sequence: CASSFNLGLSGGLSNQPQHF.

J is TRBJ2-2 and V is TRBV24-1, with D possibly called TRBD1 or TRBD2 (5 bases each). V dropped 6 bases and J dropped 1 base, with 11 bases sitting between them. The germline gives CDR1 KGHDR, CDR2 SFDVKD. The CDR3 is made up of 15 amino acids. CDR3 residues: CATSMPGRNTGELFF. The CDR3 DNA sequence: TGTGCCACCAGTATGCCAGGGAGGAACACCGGGGAGCTGTTTTTT.

This chain connects TRBV5-1 to TRBJ1-1; D might be TRBD1 (6 bases). CDR1 and CDR2 (germline): SGHRS, YFSETQ. The germline V and J ends were trimmed by 0 bases and 0 bases, with 21 bases remaining between them. This CDR3 region has 19 residues. The CDR3 protein is CASSLDLRGARPLNTEAFF. The CDR3 DNA follows: TGCGCCAGCAGCTTGGATTTAAGGGGGGCTCGGCCCCTGAACACTGAAGCTTTCTTT.

This clonotype was observed a handful of times. The chain uses TRBV9 and TRBJ2-1; 8 positions agree with TRBD2. In germline, CDR1 is SGDLS, CDR2 YYNGEE. The CDR3 loop spans 16 amino acids. J was trimmed by 5 bases and V by 5 bases; bases with no gene match: 12. The CDR3 protein is CASSAPGLAGDNEQFF. CDR3 DNA sequence: TGTGCCAGCAGTGCACCGGGGCTAGCGGGTGACAATGAGCAGTTCTTC.

The rearrangement links TRBV7-9 to TRBJ2-3; TRBD2 matches at 9 bases. After removal of 4 bases from V and 4 bases from J, the junction contained 12 bases not matched to a gene. Germline-derived CDR1 and CDR2 are SEHNR and FQNEAQ (reference sequence). This CDR3 has 17 amino acids. The DNA of the CDR3 is TGTGCCAGCAGCTCCACGTATAGCGGGAGCAACTCAGATACGCAGTATTTT. This encodes CASSSTYSGSNSDTQYF.

The chain is built from TRBV4-3 and TRBJ2-3, with 8 bases that match TRBD2. Looked up from germline, CDR1 is LGHNA and CDR2 is YSLEER. The CDR3 spans 19 residues. V shed 1 base and J 4 bases; nucleotides not matched to a gene: 16. CDR3 bases: TGCGCCAGCAGCCAAGCCCTGGAGTTACCGGGAGGGCCGCCAGATACGCAGTATTTT. Translating it yields CASSQALELPGGPPDTQYF.

The rearrangement uses TRBV10-3 and TRBJ1-6; D not certain. The germline gives CDR1 ENHRY, CDR2 SYGVKD. The CDR3 runs 15 residues. V was shortened by 3 bases and J by 8 bases, with 14 bases between the two germline ends. CDR3 bases: TGTGCCATCAGTGACCTAGAAGGGATAGATTCACCCCTCCACTTT. Encoded protein: CAISDLEGIDSPLHF.

DNA for the CDR3: TGTGCCAGCAGCGGAACACAGACCCTCTCACCGGGTTCACCCCTCCACTTT. Amino acid sequence: CASSGTQTLSPGSPLHF. The V gene is TRBV9, the J gene TRBJ1-6; D unclear. Germline V gene sequence: CDR1 SGDLS, CDR2 YYNGEE. This CDR3 is built from 17 residues. Trimming removed 3 bases from V and 9 bases from J, with 22 bases in between.

This clonotype was seen only a few times. The genes are TRBV2 and TRBJ2-7; 10 bases are shared with TRBD1. Germline V lookup: CDR1 SNHLY, CDR2 FYNNEI. Trimming at V came to 7 bases and at J to 2 bases, leaving 5 bases not matched to a gene. This CDR3 has 14 amino acids. The chain's CDR3 is CASTGQGGTYEQYF. CDR3 coding DNA: TGTGCCAGCACTGGACAGGGGGGTACCTACGAGCAGTACTTC.

This chain uses TRBV12-3 or TRBV12-4 with TRBJ1-1; 7 nucleotides agree with TRBD1. J was trimmed by 0 bases and V by 0 bases; bases with no gene match: 7. The CDR3 is 17 amino acids. The CDR3 loop is CASSLAFLGQLNTEAFF. The CDR3 DNA is TGTGCCAGCAGTTTAGCCTTCTTGGGACAGCTGAACACTGAAGCTTTCTTT.

The sample holds a few counts of this clonotype. This chain joins TRBV7-9 and TRBJ2-7; 10 bases are shared with TRBD2. Trimming removed 3 bases from V and 7 bases from J; junction bases left unmatched: 6. CDR1 is SEHNR, CDR2 FQNEAQ, per germline (reference sequence). This CDR3 contains 14 residues. The CDR3 loop reads CASSFASGSREQYF. The DNA of the CDR3 is TGTGCCAGCAGCTTTGCTAGCGGGAGTCGGGAGCAGTACTTC. The full variable domain, rest sourced from reference TRBV7-9 and TRBJ2-7, is DTGVSQNPRHKITKRGQNVTFRCDPISEHNRLYWYRQTLGQGPEFLTYFQNEAQLEKSRLLSDRFSAERPKGSFSTLEIQRTEQGDSAMYLCASSFASGSREQYFGPGTRLTVT.

This clonotype was observed a handful of times. The V and J genes are TRBV7-9 and TRBJ1-2; 7 positions match TRBD1. This CDR3 comprises 15 residues. V gave up 5 bases and J gave up 0 bases; unmatched junction bases: 6. Germline V gene data show CDR1 as SEHNR and CDR2 as FQNEAQ (reference sequence). The DNA for the CDR3 is TGTGCCAGCAGCGGGGAGGGGGCCCCTAACTATGGCTACACCTTC. Translation gives CASSGEGAPNYGYTF.

This chain links TRBV27 with TRBJ1-5; TRBD1 agrees at 7 bases. This CDR3 has 14 amino acids. Germline lookup yields CDR1 MNHEY and CDR2 SMNVEV (reference sequence). With V trimmed by 7 bases and J by 7 bases, 10 bases remained unmatched. The CDR3 nucleotides are TGTGCCAGCACCTTCCGACAGGGTGGACAGCCCCAGCATTTT. Its translation is CASTFRQGGQPQHF.